Below are 2 T cell receptor beta chains sequenced from a single sample in a study of post-analysis software for immune sequencing data. Every TCR beta cDNA library bore unique molecular identifiers. TCRdb passed the PCR reads through MiXCR, listing each CDR3 protein once. Of approximately 400,000 distinct CDR3 sequences in the sample, around 37% were seen once. Whole-study results and caveats: Among 4 or 5 TRBV segments more frequent in patients than controls were TRBV5-6, TRBV5-1 and TRBV20-1.

Their antigens remain unidentified. Sequences were obtained from blood. These receptor sequences come from a girl aged 10-17 years with multiple sclerosis.

Only a few counts were recorded for this clonotype. The rearrangement links TRBV4-2 to TRBJ1-2; D gene unclear. Deletions cut 5 bases from V and 1 base from J, with 17 bases between. The CDR3 totals 16 residues. Germline V gene data show CDR1 as LGHNA and CDR2 as YNFKEQ. CDR3 loop: CASSDDYTDRNYGYTF. The CDR3 DNA sequence: TGTGCCAGCAGCGATGATTATACCGACCGTAACTATGGCTACACCTTC.

This chain links TRBV18 with TRBJ2-7; TRBD2 matches at 13 bases. Germline loops: CDR1 KGHSH, CDR2 LQKENI. The CDR3 runs to 16 residues. The V and J ends lost 4 bases and 2 bases, in that order; junction bases with no gene match: 5. CDR3 DNA sequence: TGTGCCAGCTCACTGACTAGCGGGGGGACTCCCTACGAGCAGTACTTC. This codes for CASSLTSGGTPYEQYF. Drawing the rest from reference TRBV18 and TRBJ2-7, the complete variable domain is NAGVMQNPRHLVRRRGQEARLRCSPMKGHSHVYWYRQLPEEGLKFMVYLQKENIIDESGMPKERFSAEFPKEGPSILRIQQVVRGDSAAYFCASSLTSGGTPYEQYFGPGTRLTVT.